This is a list of T cell receptor beta chains from one sample in a study of T cell responses to AZD1222 COVID-19 vaccine. Produced via immunoSEQ multiplex PCR; TCRdb's table is partial and in-frame only. In the table there are roughly 95,000 clones, about 90% of which are singletons. The source was peripheral blood, collected 28 days after the second AZD1222 dose. The receptors here all came from an adult who received the AZD1222 COVID-19 vaccine. Both conserved end residues are part of each CDR3. The D gene is left open where the match is weak. Clone size is shown for a subset of rows, as once, few, many or a class of expanded clone.

D gene	clone size	CDR3 length	V gene	J gene	CDR3 protein	CDR3 DNA
NA	NA	14	TRBV7-2	TRBJ1-3	CASRRSGSGNTIYF	TGTGCCAGCAGACGATCAGGGTCTGGAAACACCATATATTTT
NA	NA	15	TRBV6-4	TRBJ2-7	CASSESYGPNYEQYF	TGTGCCAGCAGTGAGTCGTACGGACCAAACTACGAGCAGTACTTC
NA	NA	15	TRBV6-2/TRBV6-3	TRBJ2-6	CASSPRVVGANVLTF	TGTGCCAGCAGTCCCCGAGTTGTAGGGGCCAACGTCCTGACTTTC
NA	NA	13	TRBV6-5	TRBJ1-1	CASSSSMNTEAFF	TGTGCCAGCAGTTCCAGCATGAACACTGAAGCTTTCTTT
NA	NA	15	TRBV19	TRBJ2-7	CASSQTSSEHYEQYF	TGTGCCAGTAGCCAGACTAGTTCTGAACACTACGAGCAGTACTTC
NA	NA	13	TRBV15	TRBJ1-5	CATGQTGNQPQHF	TGTGCCACCGGGCAAACCGGCAATCAGCCCCAGCATTTT
NA	NA	12	TRBV5-1	TRBJ2-7	CASGGTEYEQYF	TGCGCCAGCGGCGGGACTGAGTACGAGCAGTACTTC
NA	NA	18	TRBV18	TRBJ1-4	CASSPQPAGGSTNEKLFF	TGTGCCAGCTCACCGCAGCCGGCTGGAGGTTCAACTAATGAAAAACTGTTTTTT
NA	NA	14	TRBV2	TRBJ2-5	CASSVGGAGETQYF	TGTGCCAGCAGTGTTGGGGGGGCCGGCGAGACCCAGTACTTC
TRBD1	NA	14	TRBV4-1	TRBJ2-2	CASSRDRDTGELFF	TGCGCCAGCAGCCGGGACAGGGACACCGGGGAGCTGTTTTTT
NA	NA	17	TRBV9	TRBJ2-3	CASSPRDKKQSTDTQYF	TGTGCCAGCAGCCCAAGGGACAAGAAGCAAAGCACAGATACGCAGTATTTT
NA	NA	16	TRBV3-1/TRBV3-2	TRBJ1-2	CASSQEEGLPNYGYTF	TGTGCCAGCAGCCAAGAGGAGGGCCTCCCAAACTATGGCTACACCTTC
NA	NA	15	TRBV5-1	TRBJ1-6	CASRTVGGAGSPLHF	TGCGCCAGCAGAACGGTGGGGGGCGCCGGGTCACCCCTCCACTTT
NA	NA	15	TRBV19	TRBJ1-1	CASSMGGLPNTEAFF	TGTGCCAGTAGTATGGGGGGGCTACCGAACACTGAAGCTTTCTTT
NA	NA	15	TRBV28	TRBJ1-1	CASSTKRGRNTEAFF	TGTGCCAGCAGTACCAAAAGGGGCCGGAACACTGAAGCTTTCTTT
TRBD1	NA	15	TRBV5-1	TRBJ2-7	CASSLVGQGTHEQYF	TGCGCCAGCAGCTTGGTCGGACAGGGTACGCACGAGCAGTACTTC
NA	NA	15	TRBV7-9	TRBJ1-5	CASSVEGIGNQPQHF	TGTGCCAGCAGCGTAGAGGGAATTGGAAATCAGCCCCAGCATTTT
TRBD1	NA	15	TRBV2	TRBJ1-5	CASTQGGGGGQPQHF	TGTGCCAGCACCCAGGGAGGGGGCGGGGGTCAGCCCCAGCATTTT
TRBD1	NA	17	TRBV19	TRBJ1-1	CASRTIGTGGRNTEAFF	TGTGCCAGTAGGACGATCGGGACAGGGGGTAGGAACACTGAAGCTTTCTTT
NA	NA	12	TRBV30	TRBJ1-2	CAWRGPGHGYTF	TGTGCCTGGAGGGGACCAGGGCATGGCTACACCTTC
TRBD2	NA	15	TRBV2	TRBJ2-3	CASSRGGRVTDTQYF	TGTGCCAGCAGCCGGGGGGGCCGGGTCACAGATACGCAGTATTTT
TRBD1	NA	15	TRBV2	TRBJ1-4	CASSRTGTGSEKLFF	TGTGCCAGCAGTAGAACCGGGACAGGGAGTGAAAAACTGTTTTTT
NA	NA	16	TRBV7-8	TRBJ1-5	CASSFKEVQYNQPQHF	TGTGCCAGCAGCTTCAAAGAGGTACAGTACAATCAGCCCCAGCATTTT
TRBD1	NA	14	TRBV20-1	TRBJ1-6	CSASEGTGYSPLHF	TGCAGTGCTAGTGAAGGGACAGGGTATTCACCCCTCCACTTT
NA	NA	13	TRBV5-1	TRBJ1-2	CASSPQLDYGYTF	TGCGCCAGCAGCCCTCAATTGGACTATGGCTACACCTTC
NA	NA	14	TRBV7-2	TRBJ1-5	CASSPQDRNQPQHF	TGTGCCAGCAGCCCCCAGGACAGAAATCAGCCCCAGCATTTT
TRBD1	NA	11	TRBV20-1	TRBJ2-1	CSATGGNEQFF	TGCAGTGCTACAGGGGGCAATGAGCAGTTCTTC
TRBD1	NA	15	TRBV11-2	TRBJ2-1	CASSPLGQGANEQFF	TGTGCCAGCAGCCCACTCGGACAGGGGGCGAATGAGCAGTTCTTC
NA	NA	14	TRBV2	TRBJ1-4	CASSRSATNEKLFF	TGTGCCAGCAGTCGAAGTGCAACTAATGAAAAACTGTTTTTT
NA	once	15	TRBV7-2	TRBJ1-5	CASSASFRDNQPQHF	TGTGCCAGCAGCGCGTCATTCAGGGACAATCAGCCCCAGCATTTT
NA	NA	15	TRBV3-1/TRBV3-2	TRBJ2-2	CASSQRSANTGELFF	TGTGCCAGCAGCCAAAGGTCAGCGAACACCGGGGAGCTGTTTTTT
NA	once	14	TRBV7-3	TRBJ1-2	CASSLDMGGHGYTF	TGTGCCAGCAGCTTAGATATGGGGGGCCATGGCTACACCTTC
NA	NA	15	TRBV7-8	TRBJ1-2	CASSLVVSGNYGYTF	TGTGCCAGCAGCTTAGTGGTATCAGGAAACTATGGCTACACCTTC
NA	NA	11	TRBV5-5	TRBJ2-1	CASRKRDEQFF	TGTGCCAGCAGGAAGAGGGATGAGCAGTTCTTC
TRBD2	NA	16	TRBV5-4	TRBJ2-3	CASSLDLAGGRDTQYF	TGTGCCAGCAGCTTGGATCTAGCGGGGGGGCGGGATACGCAGTATTTT
TRBD1	NA	15	TRBV3-1/TRBV3-2	TRBJ1-1	CASSPGQGVNTEAFF	TGTGCCAGCAGCCCTGGACAGGGGGTCAACACTGAAGCTTTCTTT
NA	NA	14	TRBV28	TRBJ1-6	CASSSHGIDSPLHF	TGTGCCAGCAGTTCACACGGGATTGATTCACCCCTCCACTTT
NA	NA	15	TRBV27	TRBJ2-7	CASSLSLGGVNEQYF	TGTGCCAGCAGTTTATCGTTAGGCGGAGTAAACGAGCAGTACTTC
TRBD1	NA	15	TRBV27	TRBJ1-6	CASSLTGAHNSPLHF	TGTGCCAGCAGTTTGACAGGGGCCCATAATTCACCCCTCCACTTT
NA	NA	13	TRBV29-1	TRBJ2-2	CSAKPQGAGELFF	TGCAGCGCAAAACCCCAGGGCGCCGGGGAGCTGTTTTTT
NA	once	14	TRBV19	TRBJ1-2	CASSIKLVNYGYTF	TGTGCCAGTAGTATTAAGCTCGTTAACTATGGCTACACCTTC
NA	NA	15	TRBV4-1	TRBJ1-2	CASSLTDRVNYGYTF	TGCGCCAGCAGCCTTACGGACAGAGTCAACTATGGCTACACCTTC